The 9 T cell receptor beta chains given below trace back to one sample, sequenced in a study of cytomegalovirus exposure and HLA in healthy donors. The PCR was carried out with 60 Vbeta primers and 13 Jbeta primers. Method: immunoSEQ multiplex PCR; TCRdb's copy keeps in-frame clones and lacks some. The sample lists 99,000 or so clones, roughly 13% occurring once. Material for sequencing was PBMCs. The receptors stem from a middle-aged man in good health and CMV-seropositive.

The table lists this clone with a few counts. In DNA form, the CDR3 reads TGCGCCAGCAGCCCAAGCGGATTCTACAATGAGCAGTTCTTC. Translation: CASSPSGFYNEQFF. The V gene is TRBV5-1, the J gene TRBJ2-1; weak D call: TRBD2 (5 bases). The CDR3 is 14 amino acids. Germline assignment: CDR1 SGHRS and CDR2 YFSETQ. The V and J ends lost 4 bases and 3 bases respectively, with 11 bases between them.

This clone has more than one count but fewer than ten. V usage is TRBV7-8 and J usage is TRBJ2-2; D possibly corresponds to TRBD2 (6 bases). Trimming removed 5 bases from V and 4 bases from J, with 26 bases in between. The CDR3 spans 19 residues. From germline, CDR1 is SGHVS and CDR2 FQNEAQ. The CDR3 coding sequence is TGTGCCAGCAGCAAGCCGGGACTGAGCGGAGCTGTCGGCACCGGGGAGCTGTTTTTT. Translation: CASSKPGLSGAVGTGELFF. The variable domain in full, completed from reference TRBV7-8 and TRBJ2-2, reads GAGVSQSPRYKVAKRGQDVALRCDPISGHVSLFWYQQALGQGPEFLTYFQNEAQLDKSGLPSDRFFAERPEGSVSTLKIQRTQQEDSAVYLCASSKPGLSGAVGTGELFFGEGSRLTVL.

With respect to this clone: The sample holds other DNA sequences that translate to the same CDR3. V gene TRBV6-1 combines with J gene TRBJ2-7; 8 positions agree with TRBD1. V shed 2 bases, J shed 1 base, and the junction held 4 bases outside the gene matches. This CDR3 is built from 15 residues. CDR1 and CDR2 from the germline V gene are MNHNS and SASEGT. In nucleotides, the CDR3 is TGTGCCAGCAGTGAATACGGGACAGGATCCTACGAGCAGTACTTC. Translating gives CASSEYGTGSYEQYF.

This chain joins TRBV18 and TRBJ1-2; TRBD1 agrees at 9 bases. Germline CDR1 KGHSH, CDR2 LQKENI. V was pared by 1 base and J by 6 bases, with 6 bases of the junction left unmatched. CDR3 length: 15 amino acids. In DNA, the CDR3 is TGTGCCAGCTCACCACGGGACAGGGTGGCGGATGGCTACACCTTC. Translation: CASSPRDRVADGYTF.

The chain links TRBV7-9 to TRBJ1-1; D is ambiguous. Germline-derived CDR1 and CDR2 are SEHNR and FQNEAQ (reference sequence). CDR3 length equals 14 residues. Trimming took off 3 bases at V and 6 bases at J, with 14 bases between the two ends. CDR3 DNA sequence: TGTGCCAGCAGCTTTCAAGGAATGAGGGCTGAAGCTTTCTTT. Its translation is CASSFQGMRAEAFF.

The gene calls are TRBV5-5 and TRBJ1-2; TRBD1 matches at 8 bases. The CDR3 consists of 15 residues. J gave up 3 bases and V 1 base, and 5 bases lay outside the gene matches. The germline CDR1 and CDR2 sequences are SGHKS and YYEKEE (reference sequence). The CDR3 here is CASSLQGQGHYGYTF. The CDR3, as DNA: TGTGCCAGCAGCTTGCAAGGACAGGGTCACTATGGCTACACCTTC.

This clone was found a few times. The chain carries TRBV5-1 and TRBJ1-2; D is perhaps TRBD1 (6 bases). V was shortened by 4 bases and J by 0 bases, with 13 bases between the two germline ends. The CDR3 totals 15 residues. Germline lookup yields CDR1 SGHRS and CDR2 YFSETQ. CDR3 coding DNA: TGCGCCAGCAGCCGGGACACGGATTCTAACTATGGCTACACCTTC. The encoded protein is CASSRDTDSNYGYTF.

This clone was recorded a few times. The gene calls are TRBV10-3 and TRBJ2-2; 10 bases align to TRBD1. After removal of 5 bases from V and 7 bases from J, the junction contained 7 bases not matched to a gene. The CDR3 length is 15 residues. Germline V gene sequence: CDR1 ENHRY, CDR2 SYGVKD. The CDR3: CAISLDRGRSGELFF. The CDR3 DNA sequence: TGTGCCATCAGTCTTGACAGGGGGCGTAGCGGGGAGCTGTTTTTT.

This rearrangement joins TRBV30 to TRBJ2-1; a possible D gene is TRBD2 (6 bases). This CDR3 has 14 residues. Trimming left V 5 bases short and J 0 bases short, with 11 bases between. CDR1 and CDR2 from the germline V gene are GTSNPN and SVGIG (reference sequence). The CDR3 loop reads CAWGGRTSYNEQFF. The DNA for the CDR3 is TGTGCCTGGGGTGGGAGGACCTCCTACAATGAGCAGTTCTTC.